A selection of T cell receptor beta chains follows, all from one sample in a study of cytomegalovirus exposure and HLA in healthy donors. Libraries were prepared by immunoSEQ multiplex PCR; TCRdb keeps only in-frame clonotypes and omits some of them. The table includes under 100,000 clones, 10% detected once. The sequenced material came from PBMCs. The receptors shown here come from a man aged 55 to 70 in good health and CMV-seropositive. Both conserved end residues are part of each CDR3. D genes are given only for firm matches. Only some rows state a clone size, as once, few, many or a class for expanded clones.

d_call clone_size j_call cdr3_length v_call cdr3_nt cdr3_aa
TRBD2 few TRBJ2-3 20 TRBV7-6 TGTGCCAGCAGCCCGGGGACTAGCGGGAGGGCCGGTCTTAATTCAGATACGCAGTATTTT CASSPGTSGRAGLNSDTQYF
- few TRBJ2-2 15 TRBV28 TGTGCCAGCAGCCTGGAGCGGGTCATCACCGGGGAGCTGTTTTTT CASSLERVITGELFF
- few TRBJ2-1 16 TRBV19 TGTGCCAGTAGTATAGTAGGGGCCCCCGTAAACAATGAGCAGTTCTTC CASSIVGAPVNNEQFF
- few TRBJ2-3 13 TRBV9 TGTGCCAGCAGCTCAGGAAGCACAGATACGCAGTATTTT CASSSGSTDTQYF
TRBD1 few TRBJ1-1 14 TRBV7-2 TGTGCCCGCAGCCCAGGGACAGGGTACACTGCAGCTTTCTTT CARSPGTGYTAAFF
- few TRBJ2-7 11 TRBV5-1 TGCGCCAGCAGCTTGGGTCAAGAGCAGTACTTC CASSLGQEQYF
TRBD2 - TRBJ2-2 17 TRBV7-2 TGTGCCAGCAGCTTGATCCCAGCGGGGGGGAACACCGGGGAGCTGTTTTTT CASSLIPAGGNTGELFF
- - TRBJ2-2 15 TRBV7-9 TGTGCCAGCAGCTTAGGAGGAGGGACTACCGGGGAGCTGTTTTTT CASSLGGGTTGELFF
- - TRBJ2-3 14 TRBV11-2 TGTGCCAGCAGCTTAGCCCAGCGGACAGATACGCAGTATTTT CASSLAQRTDTQYF
- - TRBJ2-1 14 TRBV4-1 TGCGCCAGCAGCCGGCCCCTTGGGGGGAATGAGCAGTTCTTC CASSRPLGGNEQFF
- - TRBJ2-3 11 TRBV19 TGTGCCAGTAGTATCCGGGATACGCAGTATTTT CASSIRDTQYF